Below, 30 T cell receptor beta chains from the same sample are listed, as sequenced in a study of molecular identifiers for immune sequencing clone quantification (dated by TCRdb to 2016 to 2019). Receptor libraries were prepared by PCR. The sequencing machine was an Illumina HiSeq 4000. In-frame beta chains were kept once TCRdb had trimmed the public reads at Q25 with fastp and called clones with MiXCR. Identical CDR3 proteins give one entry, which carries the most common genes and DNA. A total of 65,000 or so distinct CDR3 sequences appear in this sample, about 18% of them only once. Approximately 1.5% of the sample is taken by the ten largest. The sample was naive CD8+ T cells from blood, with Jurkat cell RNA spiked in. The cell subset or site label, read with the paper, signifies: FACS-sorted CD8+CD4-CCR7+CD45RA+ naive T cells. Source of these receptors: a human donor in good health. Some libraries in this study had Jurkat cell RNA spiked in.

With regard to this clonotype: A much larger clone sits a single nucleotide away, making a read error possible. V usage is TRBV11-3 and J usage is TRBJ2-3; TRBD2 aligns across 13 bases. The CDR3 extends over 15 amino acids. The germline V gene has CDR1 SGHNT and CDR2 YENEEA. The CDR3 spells CASGLGLAGRDTQYF. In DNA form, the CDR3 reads TGTGCCAGCGGCTTGGGACTAGCGGGACGAGATACGCAGTATTTT.

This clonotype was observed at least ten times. CDR3 residues: CSVDGLAGGDGRQETQYF. In nucleotides, the CDR3 is TGCAGCGTCGATGGACTAGCGGGAGGTGACGGTAGACAAGAGACCCAGTACTTC. The V and J genes are TRBV29-1 and TRBJ2-5; 14 bases are a match to TRBD2. This CDR3 contains 18 residues. V lost 6 bases and J lost 2; bases outside the gene matches: 14. The germline CDR1 and CDR2 sequences are SQVTM and ANQGSEA. Combining the CDR3 with reference TRBV29-1 and TRBJ2-5 gives the whole variable domain SAVISQKPSRDICQRGTSLTIQCQVDSQVTMMFWYRQQPGQSLTLIATANQGSEATYESGFVIDKFPISRPNLTFSTLTVSNMSPEDSSIYLCSVDGLAGGDGRQETQYFGPGTRLLVL.

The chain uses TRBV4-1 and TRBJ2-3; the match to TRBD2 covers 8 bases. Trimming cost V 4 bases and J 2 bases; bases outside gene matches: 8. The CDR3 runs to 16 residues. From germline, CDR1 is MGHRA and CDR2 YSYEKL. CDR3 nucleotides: TGCGCCAGCAGCCTCTGGGGTAGCGGGATCACAGATACGCAGTATTTT. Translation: CASSLWGSGITDTQYF.

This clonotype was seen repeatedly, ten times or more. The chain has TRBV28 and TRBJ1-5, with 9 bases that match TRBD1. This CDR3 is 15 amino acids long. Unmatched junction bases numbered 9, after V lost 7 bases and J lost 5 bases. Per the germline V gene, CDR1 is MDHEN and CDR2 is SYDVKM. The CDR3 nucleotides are TGTGCCAGCACTCCGGAGGGGACAGGGTATCAGCCCCAGCATTTT. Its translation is CASTPEGTGYQPQHF. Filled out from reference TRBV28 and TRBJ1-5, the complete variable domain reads DVKVTQSSRYLVKRTGEKVFLECVQDMDHENMFWYRQDPGLGLRLIYFSYDVKMKEKGDIPEGYSVSREKKERFSLILESASTNQTSMYLCASTPEGTGYQPQHFGDGTRLSIL.

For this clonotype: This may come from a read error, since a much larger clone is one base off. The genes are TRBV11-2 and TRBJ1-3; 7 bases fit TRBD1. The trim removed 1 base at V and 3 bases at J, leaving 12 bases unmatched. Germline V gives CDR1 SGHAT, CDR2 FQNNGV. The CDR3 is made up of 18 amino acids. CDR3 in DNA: TGTGCCAGCAGCTTAGGCCCTTCTACAGGGGCTGATGGAAACACCATATATTTT. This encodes CASSLGPSTGADGNTIYF.

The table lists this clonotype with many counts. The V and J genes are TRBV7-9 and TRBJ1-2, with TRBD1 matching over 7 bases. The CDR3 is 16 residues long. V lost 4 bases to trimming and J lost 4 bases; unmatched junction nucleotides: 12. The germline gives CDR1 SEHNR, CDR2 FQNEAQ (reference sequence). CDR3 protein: CASSSSTGDALYGYTF. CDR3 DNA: TGTGCCAGCAGCTCAAGCACAGGGGATGCGCTCTATGGCTACACCTTC.

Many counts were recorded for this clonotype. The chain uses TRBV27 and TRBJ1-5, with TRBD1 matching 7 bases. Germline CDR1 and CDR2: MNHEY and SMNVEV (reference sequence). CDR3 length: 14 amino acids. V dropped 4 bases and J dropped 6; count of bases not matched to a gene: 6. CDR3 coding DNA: TGTGCCAGCAGTTCGCAGGGGGGTTTTCAGCCCCAGCATTTT. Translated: CASSSQGGFQPQHF.

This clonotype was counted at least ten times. This CDR3 reads CASSRTREANYGYTF. The CDR3 DNA sequence: TGCGCCAGCAGCCGGACCAGGGAAGCTAACTATGGCTACACCTTC. The gene calls are TRBV4-1 and TRBJ1-2; TRBD1 might be the D (5 bases). In germline, CDR1 is MGHRA, CDR2 YSYEKL. Trimming cost V 4 bases and J 0 bases, with 12 bases left between them. The CDR3 length is 15 residues.

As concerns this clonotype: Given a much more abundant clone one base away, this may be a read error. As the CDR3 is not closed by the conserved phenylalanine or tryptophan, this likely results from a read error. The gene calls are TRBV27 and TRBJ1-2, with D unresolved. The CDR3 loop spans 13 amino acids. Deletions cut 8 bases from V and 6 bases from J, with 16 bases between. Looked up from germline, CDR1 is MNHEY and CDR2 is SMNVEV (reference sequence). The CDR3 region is CASSEEGFNGYTS. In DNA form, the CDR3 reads TGTGCCAGCTCAGAGGAAGGGTTCAATGGCTACACCTCC.

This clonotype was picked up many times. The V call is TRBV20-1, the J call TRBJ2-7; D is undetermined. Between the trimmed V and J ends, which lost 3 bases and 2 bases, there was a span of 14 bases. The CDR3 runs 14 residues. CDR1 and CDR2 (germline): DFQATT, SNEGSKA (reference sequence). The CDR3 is CSASRWPATYEQYF. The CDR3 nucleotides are TGCAGTGCTAGTAGGTGGCCTGCAACCTACGAGCAGTACTTC.

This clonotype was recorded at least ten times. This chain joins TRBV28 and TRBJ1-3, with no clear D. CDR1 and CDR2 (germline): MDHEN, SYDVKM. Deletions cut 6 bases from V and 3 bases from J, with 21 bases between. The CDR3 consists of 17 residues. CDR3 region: CASSSRRTGIYGNTIYF. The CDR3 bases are TGTGCCAGCAGCTCAAGAAGGACGGGCATCTATGGAAACACCATATATTTT.

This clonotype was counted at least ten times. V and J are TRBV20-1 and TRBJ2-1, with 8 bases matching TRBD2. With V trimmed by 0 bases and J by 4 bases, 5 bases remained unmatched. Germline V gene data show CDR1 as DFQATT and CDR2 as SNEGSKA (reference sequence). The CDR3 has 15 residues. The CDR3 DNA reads TGCAGTGCTAGAGATGGGGGACTAGATTACAATGAGCAGTTCTTC. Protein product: CSARDGGLDYNEQFF.

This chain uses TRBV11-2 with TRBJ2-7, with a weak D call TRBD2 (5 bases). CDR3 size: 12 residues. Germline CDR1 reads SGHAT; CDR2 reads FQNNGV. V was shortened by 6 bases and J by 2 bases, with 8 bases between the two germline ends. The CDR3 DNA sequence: TGTGCCAGCAGATACGGGGCCTACGAGCAGTACTTC. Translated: CASRYGAYEQYF.

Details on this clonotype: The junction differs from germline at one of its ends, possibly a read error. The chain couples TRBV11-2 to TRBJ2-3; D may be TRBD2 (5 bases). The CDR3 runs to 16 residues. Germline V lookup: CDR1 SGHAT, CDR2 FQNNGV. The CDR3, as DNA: TGTGCCAGCAGCTCATTCATAGGACTTAGCACAGATACGCAGTACTTT. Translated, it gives CASSSFIGLSTDTQYF.

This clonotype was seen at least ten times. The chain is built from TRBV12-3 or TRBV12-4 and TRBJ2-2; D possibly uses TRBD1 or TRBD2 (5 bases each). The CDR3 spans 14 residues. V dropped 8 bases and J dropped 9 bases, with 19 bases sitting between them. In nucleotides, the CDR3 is TGTGCCAGCTCGGACTTAGGGGTTCATAGGGAGCTGTTTTTT. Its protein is CASSDLGVHRELFF.

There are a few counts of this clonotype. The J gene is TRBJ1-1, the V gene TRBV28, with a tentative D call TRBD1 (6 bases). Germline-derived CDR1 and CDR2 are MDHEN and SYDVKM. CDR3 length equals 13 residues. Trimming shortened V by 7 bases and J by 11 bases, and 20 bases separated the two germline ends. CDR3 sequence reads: CASTDARGWKAFF. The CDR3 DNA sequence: TGTGCCAGCACCGATGCGAGGGGGTGGAAGGCTTTCTTT.

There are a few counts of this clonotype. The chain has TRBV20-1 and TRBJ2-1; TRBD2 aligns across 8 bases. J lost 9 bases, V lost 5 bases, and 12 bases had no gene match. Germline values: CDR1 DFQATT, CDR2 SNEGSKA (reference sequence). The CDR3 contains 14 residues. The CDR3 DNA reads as TGCAGTGCTTCCGTAGCGGGACCGGCGGGTGAGCAGTTCTTC. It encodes CSASVAGPAGEQFF.

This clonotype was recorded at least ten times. This CDR3 is CASSLSAGTSYEQYF. The DNA of the CDR3 is TGTGCCAGCAGCTTATCCGCGGGAACCTCCTACGAGCAGTACTTC. The rearrangement uses TRBV7-9 and TRBJ2-7; D possibly corresponds to TRBD2 (6 bases). Germline V gene data show CDR1 as SEHNR and CDR2 as FQNEAQ (reference sequence). This CDR3 is 15 amino acids long. Deletions cut 2 bases from V and 0 bases from J, with 11 bases between. Using reference TRBV7-9 and TRBJ2-7 for the parts outside the CDR3, the full variable domain is DTGVSQNPRHKITKRGQNVTFRCDPISEHNRLYWYRQTLGQGPEFLTYFQNEAQLEKSRLLSDRFSAERPKGSFSTLEIQRTEQGDSAMYLCASSLSAGTSYEQYFGPGTRLTVT.

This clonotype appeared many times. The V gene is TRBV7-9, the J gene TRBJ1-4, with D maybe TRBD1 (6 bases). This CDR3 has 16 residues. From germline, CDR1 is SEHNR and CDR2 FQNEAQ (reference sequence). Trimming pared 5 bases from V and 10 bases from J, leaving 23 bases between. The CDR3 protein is CASSLEFGQGIRKLFF. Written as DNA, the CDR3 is TGTGCCAGCAGCCTGGAGTTTGGGCAGGGGATTAGAAAACTGTTTTTT.

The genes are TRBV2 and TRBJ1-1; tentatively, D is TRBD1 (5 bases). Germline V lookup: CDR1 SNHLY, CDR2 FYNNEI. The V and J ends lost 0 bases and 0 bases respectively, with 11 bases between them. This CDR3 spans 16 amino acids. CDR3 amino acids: CASSEAGDFMNTEAFF. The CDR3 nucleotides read TGTGCCAGCAGTGAAGCAGGGGATTTCATGAACACTGAAGCTTTCTTT.

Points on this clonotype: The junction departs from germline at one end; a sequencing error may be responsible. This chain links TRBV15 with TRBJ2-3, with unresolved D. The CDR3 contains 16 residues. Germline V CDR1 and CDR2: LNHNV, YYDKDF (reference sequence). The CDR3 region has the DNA TGTGCCACCAGCAGAGATCAAGGGTATCGTTTGAATACGCTGTATTTT. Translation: CATSRDQGYRLNTLYF.

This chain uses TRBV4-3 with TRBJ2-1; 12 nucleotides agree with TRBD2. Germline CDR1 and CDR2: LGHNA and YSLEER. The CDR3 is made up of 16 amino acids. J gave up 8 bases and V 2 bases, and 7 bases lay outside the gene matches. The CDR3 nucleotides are TGCGCCAGCAGCCAACTAGCGGGAGGGCCTTTCGATGAGCAGTTCTTC. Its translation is CASSQLAGGPFDEQFF.

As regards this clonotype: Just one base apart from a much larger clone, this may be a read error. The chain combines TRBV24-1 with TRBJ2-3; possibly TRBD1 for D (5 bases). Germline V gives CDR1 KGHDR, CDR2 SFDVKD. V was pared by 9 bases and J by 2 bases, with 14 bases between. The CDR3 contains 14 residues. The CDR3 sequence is CATRRQGPTDTQYF. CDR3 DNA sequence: TGTGCCACCCGTCGGCAGGGCCCCACAGATACGCAGTATTTT.

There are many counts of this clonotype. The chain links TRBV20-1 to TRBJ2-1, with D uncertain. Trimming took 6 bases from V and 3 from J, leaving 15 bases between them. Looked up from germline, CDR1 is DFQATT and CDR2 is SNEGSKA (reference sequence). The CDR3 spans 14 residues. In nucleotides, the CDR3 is TGCAGTGCCCCCTCCAGCGCAGGCTACAATGAGCAGTTCTTC. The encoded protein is CSAPSSAGYNEQFF.

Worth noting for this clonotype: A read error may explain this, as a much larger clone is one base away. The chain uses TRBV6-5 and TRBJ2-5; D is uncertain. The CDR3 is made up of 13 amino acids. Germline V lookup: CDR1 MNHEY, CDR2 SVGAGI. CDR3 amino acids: CASRIQQREAQYF. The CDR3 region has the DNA TGTGCCAGCAGAATACAGCAAAGAGAGGCCCAGTACTTC.

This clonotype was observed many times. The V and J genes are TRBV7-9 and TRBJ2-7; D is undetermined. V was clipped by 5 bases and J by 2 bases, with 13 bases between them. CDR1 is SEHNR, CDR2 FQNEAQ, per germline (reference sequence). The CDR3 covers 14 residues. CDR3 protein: CASSRTGNTYEQYF. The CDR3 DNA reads TGTGCCAGCAGCCGAACCGGCAACACCTACGAGCAGTACTTC.

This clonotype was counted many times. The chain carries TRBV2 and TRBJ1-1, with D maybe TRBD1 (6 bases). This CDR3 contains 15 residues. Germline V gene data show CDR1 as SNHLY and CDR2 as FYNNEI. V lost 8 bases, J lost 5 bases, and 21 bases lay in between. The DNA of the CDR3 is TGTGCCAGCGTGGGGGTGTCTGGGGGCCTTACTGAAGCTTTCTTT. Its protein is CASVGVSGGLTEAFF.

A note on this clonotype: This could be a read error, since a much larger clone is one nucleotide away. This CDR3 reads CSARNPLDLAGRGYTF. The CDR3 DNA is TGCAGTGCTAGAAACCCGTTGGACCTCGCGGGGCGCGGCTACACCTTC. The V call is TRBV20-1, the J call TRBJ1-2; TRBD1 might be the D (5 bases). Trimming pared 2 bases from V and 8 bases from J, leaving 24 bases between. There are 16 residues in the CDR3. Looked up from germline, CDR1 is DFQATT and CDR2 is SNEGSKA (reference sequence).

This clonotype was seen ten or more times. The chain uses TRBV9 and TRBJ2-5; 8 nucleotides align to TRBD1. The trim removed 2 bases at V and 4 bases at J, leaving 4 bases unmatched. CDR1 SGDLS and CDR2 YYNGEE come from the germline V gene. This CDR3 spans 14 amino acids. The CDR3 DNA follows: TGTGCCAGCAGCGTTGCCACAGGGGGAGAGACCCAGTACTTC. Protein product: CASSVATGGETQYF.

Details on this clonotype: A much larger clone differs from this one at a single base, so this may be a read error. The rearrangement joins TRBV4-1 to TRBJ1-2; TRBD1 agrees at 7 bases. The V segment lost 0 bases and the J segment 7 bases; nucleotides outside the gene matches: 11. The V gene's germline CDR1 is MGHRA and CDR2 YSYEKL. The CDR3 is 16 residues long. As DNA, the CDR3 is TGCGCCAGCAGCCAAGATGATTTGGCAGGGGGTGGTGGCTACACCTTC. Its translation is CASSQDDLAGGGGYTF.